The present entry profiles one T cell receptor (beta chain) with its context. Its antigen is currently not known. No much larger clonotype is one base removed from it; base qualities were not supplied. In total, around 600 healthy bone marrow donors made up the cohort. Cohort members were all nominally healthy when sampled, although unrecorded immune exposures were likely present. The donor was CMV seronegative and was included in the group of about 350 seronegative cohort members. Every donor gave a peripheral blood sample, and the peripheral blood mononuclear cells from that sample were used for TCR beta sequencing. The Qiagen DNeasy Blood Extraction Kit was used to extract genomic DNA from the blood cell samples. The CDR3 numbers 14 residues from cysteine through phenylalanine. Solely the CDR3 DNA is kept, with 42 bases framed from the first base. Via the germline V gene, CDR1 is SGHRS and CDR2 YFSETQ. V trim: 4 bases; J trim: 2 bases; unmatched bases: 5.

This sample was included in a study of cytomegalovirus exposure and HLA in healthy donors (dated by TCRdb to the late 2010s). Regarding the research as a whole: An earlier analysis of 550 to 700 of the donors reported 250 to 350 Gb of sequence data and approximately 110 million unique TCR beta sequences from 150 million to 200 million T cells. Approximately 300 gigabases of sequencing data and around 88 million unique TCR sequences made up an early release that covered 500 to 700 HLA-typed donors. Of the 300 to 500 genotyped donors, 65% to 90% were placed in the genetic ancestry cluster associated with self-reported Caucasian donors. The aim of the study was to test whether cataloging public T cell receptors could identify signatures of past pathogen exposure. The study used immunosequencing to profile the T cell repertoires of under 700 subjects and linked those repertoires to cytomegalovirus serostatus. A separate validation cohort of roughly 110 different subjects was used in addition to the roughly 620-subject first cohort. High-throughput TCR immunosequencing, statistical association of individual TCRs with disease status, and machine learning were combined to predict cytomegalovirus infection status. A later analysis re-examined previously published TCR beta repertoires from 600 to 700 donors and added high-resolution HLA genotyping to investigate patterns of TCR occurrence. The later analysis used no new phenotypic data to find candidate immune exposures, relying instead on TCR beta sequences and their occurrence across donors. In an earlier analysis of 587 of the donors, high-throughput TCR beta sequencing was used to judge whether each TCR beta V gene segment behaved as functional or pseudogenic. Donor age, sex, ethnicity and CMV serostatus were compiled together with the repertoire data. A later genetic analysis used genome-wide SNP genotypes for about three fifths of the 666 donors, treating that subset as a discovery cohort. All discovery cohort repertoires had been generated using a single sequencing platform. Class I and class II HLA loci were covered by the typing at four-digit resolution. The number of donors typed differed by locus, with 629-630 for A, B, C, DRB1 and DQB1, roughly 520 for DQA1, 600 to 610 for DPA1, and some 470 for DPB1. A handful of DR-DQ haplotypes were handled as single units for association and clustering because linkage in the cohort was strong. Among some 410 genotyped donors of the cohort, an average of approximately 250,000 unique TCR beta nucleotide sequences were sequenced per donor, 15% to 20% of them non-productive.

General study outcomes and caveats: Some IMGT-functional V segments, including TRBV6-2 and TRBV6-3, could not be distinguished by the 87-base-pair reads and were therefore excluded. Because HLA typing was unavailable for some donors at each locus, only the typed subset was used in association tests. According to the authors, the approach could potentially be generalized to other disease states and immunological phenotypes. In a later analysis, most CMV-associated TCR beta chains were found to appear HLA-restricted, with HLA associations seemingly driven largely by CMV exposure. An earlier analysis of approximately 500 of the donors showed that most TCR beta V segments appeared in productive rearrangements either about 87% or about 30% of the time, which broadly matched IMGT annotations. A few of the identified cytomegalovirus-associated TCR beta chains were confirmed in vitro to be specific for cytomegalovirus antigens. For the cohort, immune exposure information was limited to CMV serostatus. When HLA alleles, especially DR and DQ, strongly co-occurred, TCR associations were difficult to assign to individual alleles. A later genetic analysis associated a missense DCLRE1C variant with V-gene and J-gene trimming of TCR beta chains, and an independent cohort replicated the association. In a later analysis, TCR association rates were found to vary across HLA loci, with the most associated TCRs seen for DRB1 alleles and the fewest for HLA-C alleles. Several of the top co-occurrence clusters appeared to be linked to parvovirus B19, influenza, CMV and Epstein-Barr virus, according to a later analysis. A total of 150 or so TCR beta chains were listed by the study as associated with cytomegalovirus. Roughly uniform sequencing depth across donors was assumed in presence/absence analyses, although this assumption may not hold. Only TCR beta chains were sequenced in this cohort, and the absence of alpha or paired-chain data limited detectable features. According to a later genetic analysis, donors in an Asian-associated ancestry cluster had fewer N-insertions in productive TCRs than the approximately 650-donor mean. Most TCR sequences were observed very rarely across donors, whereas some public TCRs were present in many individuals. Specific HLA alleles were associated with roughly 16,000 TCR beta sequences at a false discovery rate of 0.05 in a later analysis. Linkage disequilibrium might explain the correlated functional status among segregating V segments, but an unknown experimental factor could not be excluded. A cluster of highly shared sequence variants was judged likely to be a technical artifact of the sequencing pipeline. A further reported finding was that TCR beta sequences accurately predicted the HLA-A and HLA-B alleles for most subjects in the first cohort. In a later analysis, HLA-associated TCR beta chains were found to be more clonally expanded and to have lower generation probabilities than equally common non-associated chains. The classifier was reported to diagnose cytomegalovirus status with high specificity and sensitivity in both the original cohort and the validation cohort. Approximately 16 rarely observed V segments, including chromosome 9 orphons, were excluded from the earlier analysis of approximately 500 of the donors because counts were too low.

The library was prepared using the immunoSEQ multiplex PCR assay. The multiplex PCR relied on a mix of 60 forward primers for TCR Vbeta segments and 13 reverse primers for TCR Jbeta segments. The CDR3 region of rearranged TCR beta genes was amplified from genomic DNA by a multiplex PCR assay. Amplified TCR beta libraries were sequenced as 87-base-pair reads on the Illumina HiSeq System. Under the source paper's analysis protocol: In a later analysis, tens of millions of unique TCR beta chains were counted across the 500 to 850 repertoires, and roughly 11 million of these chains were shared by at least two donors. Raw reads were error-corrected and collapsed into unique sequences with a nearest-neighbor algorithm that merged closely related sequences to remove PCR and sequencing errors. To assign V, D and J gene segments, CDR3 sequences were aligned to IMGT reference sequences. For a sequence to be retained, at least a six-nucleotide match to both a V gene segment and a J gene segment was required. A rearrangement counted as productive if the CDR3 had no stop codons and remained in frame with V and J, and every other rearrangement counted as non-productive. Following IMGT convention, CDR3 was defined as the stretch from the second conserved V-encoded cysteine up to the conserved J-encoded phenylalanine. The earlier analysis of around 640 of the donors excluded sequences that lacked an unambiguous match to a single V gene segment. In an earlier analysis of about 590 of the donors, a V segment was called functional when productive rearrangements were above 56.7%, and segregating when the standard deviation between donors exceeded 5%. To diagnose cytomegalovirus status from the catalog of TCR beta chain sequences, a statistical classification framework was built. In a later analysis, V and J genes were assigned by comparing TCR nucleotide sequences against IMGT/GENE-DB human TR gene sequences. In a later analysis, CDR3 sequences and most-parsimonious VDJ recombination scenarios were assigned using the TCRdist pipeline. In a later analysis, every TCR beta chain was defined by the combination of its CDR3 amino acid sequence and its V-gene family, and reads without a unique V-gene family were dropped. In a later analysis, nearly 600 highly shared, low-generation-probability nucleotide sequences were removed to address suspected cross-contamination and a sequencing artifact. A later analysis calculated a clonal expansion index for each public chain from normalized within-repertoire ranks of inferred template counts. In a later analysis, generation probabilities were computed with a VDJ recombination model fitted to out-of-frame rearrangements, and the resulting probabilities were checked against IGoR. Hypergeometric tests were used in a later analysis to score TCR-TCR, TCR-HLA and TCR-CMV co-occurrence, with a repertoire-size bias correction applied to the TCR pairs. False discovery rates were estimated in a later analysis by permuting HLA or CMV assignments 20 times. In a later analysis, co-occurring TCRs were grouped using DBSCAN, with TCRdist sequence similarity added in when clustering inside HLA-allele-positive subsets. Repertoires with fewer than 30,000 or more than 120,000 public chains, plus five repertoires with anomalous nucleotide sharing, were excluded from co-occurrence clustering. In its TCRdb copy, this immuneACCESS table keeps in-frame sequences only and misses some clones. Where compared with another copy, unresolved V genes explain less than half of these, and the others have no known cause. V, J and clone size are taken as reported in that table, and D and trimming were inferred from the DNA itself. The sample data list 150,000 to 200,000 clones, and 68% of these were observed just once. 1.4% to 1.5% of the sample belongs to the ten largest clones.

The chain is assembled from TRBV5-1 and TRBJ1-2, with TRBD1 identical over 7 junction bases. The receptor was isolated from a man aged 45 to 65 in good health and CMV-seronegative. Sequencing used PBMCs. In nucleotides, the sequence is TGCGCCAGCAGCGCCGGGGACAGCAACTATGGCTACACCTTC. The resulting protein is CASSAGDSNYGYTF. With all but the CDR3 taken from the reference TRBV5-1 and TRBJ1-2 genes, the full variable domain is: KAGVTQTPRYLIKTRGQQVTLSCSPISGHRSVSWYQQTPGQGLQFLFEYFSETQRNKGNFPGRFSGRQFSNSRSEMNVSTLELGDSALYLCASSAGDSNYGYTFGSGTRLTVV.